This record covers a single TCR beta chain. The CDR3 is 15 residues long. The V segment lost 6 bases and the J segment 4 bases; nucleotides outside the gene matches: 6. CDR1 MRHNA and CDR2 SNTAGT come from the germline V gene. Using a J-beta primer mix together with a sample-barcoded 5' primer, a second PCR was run for roughly 6 to 11 cycles. TCRdb fed the 5' RACE reads into MiXCR, producing one record per CDR3 protein. The sample lists about 670,000 distinct CDR3 sequences; around two fifths were seen once. Donors ranged from about 6 to 90 years old and were healthy Caucasians in Russia. Each individual donor underwent a draw of 8 to 10 milliliters of peripheral blood. The sample originates from a study of blood T cells in healthy people across ages. About the study: Capturing about one barcoded beta molecule per two T cells was achieved by template switching.

This clonotype was sampled from a man older than 75 in good health. The V call is TRBV6-4, the J call TRBJ2-1; 10 nucleotides match TRBD2. The sequenced sample consisted of blood. CDR3 loop: CASRAGTSDYNEQFF. CDR3 DNA: TGTGCCAGCAGAGCCGGGACTAGCGATTACAATGAGCAGTTCTTC.